Presented here are 6 T cell receptor beta chains from one specimen sequenced in a study of T-cell reconstitution after alpha-beta-depleted transplantation in children. It was with unique molecular identifiers that the TCRbeta library was prepared. MiXCR, applied by TCRdb to the PCR reads, yields one record per CDR3 protein. Here the sample spans just over 950,000 distinct CDR3 sequences, about 31% being singletons. Sample: PBMCs, mostly from graft donor cells, taken 360 days after TCRalphabeta/CD19-depleted stem cell transplant. These receptors all come from a boy under two years old who had a stem cell transplant for SCID, so the T cells may come from the graft donor.

This clonotype has only a few counts. The CDR3 DNA reads as TGTGCCAGCAGCTTACGGGAAGGGAGGATAGAGACCCAGTACTTC. Protein: CASSLREGRIETQYF. The chain employs TRBV7-9 and TRBJ2-5; weak D call: TRBD2 (6 bases). There are 15 residues in the CDR3. Trimming left V 2 bases short and J 4 bases short, with 14 bases between. Germline CDR1 and CDR2: SEHNR and FQNEAQ (reference sequence).

The genes are TRBV18 and TRBJ2-1; D not resolved. Looked up from germline, CDR1 is KGHSH and CDR2 is LQKENI. V was clipped by 0 bases and J by 4 bases, with 10 bases between them. The CDR3 has 15 residues. CDR3 bases: TGTGCCAGCTCACCACCGCTCGCTCTTTACAATGAGCAGTTCTTC. Its translation is CASSPPLALYNEQFF.

V usage is TRBV4-1 and J usage is TRBJ2-3; D is uncertain. Per the germline V gene, CDR1 is MGHRA and CDR2 is YSYEKL. This CDR3 region has 13 residues. The ends were cut back, 0 bases at V and 6 bases at J, with 7 bases in the middle. The CDR3 is CASSQEFGDTQYF. Written as DNA, the CDR3 is TGCGCCAGCAGCCAAGAGTTCGGGGATACGCAGTATTTT.

This sequence joins TRBV20-1 and TRBJ1-5, with D maybe TRBD1 (6 bases). This CDR3 comprises 13 residues. Germline V gives CDR1 DFQATT, CDR2 SNEGSKA (reference sequence). V was clipped by 6 bases and J by 1 base, with 10 bases between them. The CDR3: CSARTESNQPQHF. In nucleotides, the CDR3 is TGCAGTGCGCGGACAGAGAGCAATCAGCCCCAGCATTTT.

The chain uses TRBV20-1 and TRBJ2-5; perhaps TRBD2 as D (5 bases). The CDR3 is 13 residues long. From germline, CDR1 is DFQATT and CDR2 SNEGSKA (reference sequence). The ends were cut back, 4 bases at V and 2 bases at J, with 11 bases in the middle. The CDR3 loop reads CSAITGYQETQYF. The CDR3 coding sequence is TGCAGTGCTATAACGGGGTATCAAGAGACCCAGTACTTC.

The chain carries TRBV7-2 and TRBJ2-3; D is uncertain. Germline V gene data show CDR1 as SGHTA and CDR2 as FQGNSA. The CDR3 runs 15 residues. Trimming left V 1 base short and J 4 bases short, with 12 bases between. CDR3 sequence: CASSLGRLAADTQYF. As DNA, the CDR3 is TGTGCCAGCAGCTTAGGAAGATTGGCGGCAGATACGCAGTATTTT. The entire variable domain, with the rest obtained from reference TRBV7-2 and TRBJ2-3, is as follows: GAGVSQSPSNKVTEKGKDVELRCDPISGHTALYWYRQSLGQGLEFLIYFQGNSAPDKSGLPSDRFSAERTGGSVSTLTIQRTQQEDSAVYLCASSLGRLAADTQYFGPGTRLTVL.